The clone carrying this T cell receptor (beta chain) was observed a few times. Trimming shortened V by 0 bases and J by 2 bases, and 11 bases separated the two germline ends. The CDR3 has 15 amino acids. Germline-derived CDR1 and CDR2 are SGHRS and YFSETQ. The data were obtained in a study of response to subunit inactivated influenza vaccine. TCRdb redid the calling of the RT-PCR reads with MiXCR, one entry per CDR3 protein. The sample lists 500,000 to 600,000 distinct CDR3 sequences, approximately 10% seen once, with approximately 11% in the top ten. These same records also appear under a second study, on T cells expressing NK-cell markers. That report notes: The authors made TCR beta cDNA libraries by 5'RACE template switching. This switching added a universal primer site and UMIs. Sequenced donors, eight in total, included seven who were HCMV-seropositive and one who was seronegative.

The chain uses TRBV5-1 and TRBJ2-5, with D uncertain. Sequencing used PBMCs from blood, obtained on the day of vaccination. This receptor was taken from a man in his forties or fifties who received an inactivated influenza vaccine. The DNA for the CDR3 is TGCGCCAGCAGCTTGGCCTTAACGGTTCAAGAGACCCAGTACTTC. Encoded protein: CASSLALTVQETQYF.